A selection of T cell receptor beta chains follows, all from one sample in a study of control samples from healthy donors and cancer patients. Sequenced by immunoSEQ multiplex PCR; TCRdb stores in-frame clones only, minus some. The table lists 150,000 or so clones, 93% of them singletons. Specimen: blood. These receptors all come from a man younger than 30 in good health. Both conserved end residues are part of each CDR3.

J: TRBJ2-1; V: TRBV6-2/TRBV6-3; CDR3: CASSYSRTSGNEQFF
J: TRBJ1-5; V: TRBV30; CDR3: CAWGRAGDQPQHF
J: TRBJ1-1; V: TRBV4-3; CDR3: CASSHPDYGTEAFF
J: TRBJ1-5; V: TRBV4-3; CDR3: CASSQDIGQPQHF
J: TRBJ1-1; V: TRBV10-2; CDR3: CASIEGSVNTEAFF
J: TRBJ1-3; V: TRBV6-1; CDR3: CASSEALLFRGSGNTIYF
J: TRBJ2-3; V: TRBV6-6; CDR3: CASSPRTGTDIIDTQYF
J: TRBJ1-2; V: TRBV30; CDR3: CAWSGGNYGYTF
J: TRBJ2-1; V: TRBV7-7; CDR3: CASSPMGQGYNEQFF
J: TRBJ1-3; V: TRBV11-2; CDR3: CASSLLRNTIYF
J: TRBJ1-4; V: TRBV9; CDR3: CASSLQLSANEKLFF
J: TRBJ1-1; V: TRBV7-9; CDR3: CASSPDRGENTEAFF
J: TRBJ1-2; V: TRBV7-9; CDR3: CASSVGTPGYTF
J: TRBJ1-5; V: TRBV16; CDR3: CASSQSSGGQPQHF